A single sample gave rise to the 32 T cell receptor beta chains below, sequenced in a study of post-analysis software for immune sequencing data. General study findings and limits: Compared with controls, patients had more of roughly 5 TRBV segments, including TRBV5-6, TRBV5-1 and TRBV20-1.

Their specific antigens are unknown. TCR beta cDNA libraries had unique molecular identifiers. Via MiXCR, TCRdb re-called the PCR reads, giving one row per CDR3 protein. The data hold hundreds of thousands of distinct CDR3 sequences, with more than 30% observed a single time. Sequencing input: blood. These receptors were taken from a girl aged 2 to 10 with multiple sclerosis.

At least ten counts were recorded for this clonotype. This chain joins TRBV5-1 and TRBJ2-7; 9 nucleotides align to TRBD1. V was clipped by 3 bases and J by 2 bases; unmatched bases: 3. The germline V gene has CDR1 SGHRS and CDR2 YFSETQ. The CDR3 covers 14 residues. The CDR3 DNA follows: TGCGCCAGCAGCTCAGGGACAGGGACCTACGAGCAGTACTTC. This translates into CASSSGTGTYEQYF.

This clonotype was observed many times. The chain uses TRBV7-2 and TRBJ1-1; D is perhaps TRBD1 (5 bases). This CDR3 is built from 13 residues. V was cut by 0 bases and J by 3 bases, with 5 bases left in between. Per the germline V gene, CDR1 is SGHTA and CDR2 is FQGNSA. The CDR3 protein is CASSLAGDTEAFF. The DNA for the CDR3 is TGTGCCAGCAGCTTAGCGGGGGACACTGAAGCTTTCTTT.

The V gene is TRBV29-1, the J gene TRBJ1-1; TRBD1 aligns across 8 bases. In germline, CDR1 is SQVTM, CDR2 ANQGSEA. V lost 7 bases, J lost 1 base, and 5 bases stayed unmatched. This CDR3 is built from 13 residues. The CDR3 DNA follows: TGCAGCGGCCGGACAGGGACGAACACTGAAGCTTTCTTT. Residues: CSGRTGTNTEAFF.

The J gene is TRBJ2-5, the V gene TRBV20-1; 7 bases are a match to TRBD1. In germline, CDR1 is DFQATT, CDR2 SNEGSKA (reference sequence). J lost 3 bases, V lost 1 base, and 2 bases had no gene match. The CDR3 is 13 residues long. CDR3 DNA: TGCAGTGCTAGAGGCGACAGGGAAGAGACCCAGTACTTC. It encodes CSARGDREETQYF.

This chain joins TRBV6-4 and TRBJ2-1; TRBD2 matches 9 bases. This CDR3 is 15 amino acids long. CDR1 is MRHNA, CDR2 SNTAGT, per germline. V was pared by 2 bases and J by 7 bases, with 6 bases of the junction left unmatched. CDR3 DNA: TGTGCCAGCAGTGACGAAGCGGGAGGTCGGAATGAGCAGTTCTTC. Translated, it gives CASSDEAGGRNEQFF.

The chain combines TRBV29-1 with TRBJ2-3, with a weak D call TRBD2 (5 bases). The CDR3 loop spans 14 amino acids. The V gene's germline CDR1 is SQVTM and CDR2 ANQGSEA. The V end lost 8 bases, the J end lost 1 base, and 16 bases lay between the germline ends. The CDR3, as DNA: TGCAGCTCCTCTAGCCTCGGAGGCACAGATACGCAGTATTTT. Its protein product is CSSSSLGGTDTQYF.

This chain uses TRBV4-3 with TRBJ2-1, with D perhaps matching TRBD1 or TRBD2 (5 bases each). V was trimmed by 0 bases and J by 4 bases, leaving 10 bases between them. The CDR3 runs 15 residues. The germline V gene has CDR1 LGHNA and CDR2 YSLEER. CDR3 in DNA: TGCGCCAGCAGCCAAGAAGAGGGGCGGTACAATGAGCAGTTCTTC. This encodes CASSQEEGRYNEQFF.

In its sample, this clonotype was seen a few times. The chain is built from TRBV5-1 and TRBJ2-7, with 11 bases aligning to TRBD2. This CDR3 spans 15 amino acids. J was trimmed by 10 bases and V by 2 bases; bases with no gene match: 11. The germline V gene has CDR1 SGHRS and CDR2 YFSETQ. The CDR3 DNA sequence: TGCGCCAGCAGCTTTGATGTTCTAGCGGGAGGTACTCAGTACTTC. This encodes CASSFDVLAGGTQYF.

This clonotype was counted a few times. The rearrangement uses TRBV19 and TRBJ2-1; D might be TRBD2 (6 bases). With 3 bases removed from V and 11 bases from J, the gap between germline ends came to 8 bases. CDR3 length: 11 amino acids. The germline gives CDR1 LNHDA, CDR2 SQIVND (reference sequence). The CDR3 sequence is CASSMGGQQFF. The DNA for the CDR3 is TGTGCCAGTAGTATGGGGGGACAGCAGTTCTTC.

This clonotype has just a few counts. The V and J genes are TRBV7-8 and TRBJ2-7, with 11 bases identical to TRBD2. Germline CDR1 and CDR2: SGHVS and FQNEAQ. V dropped 6 bases and J dropped 3; count of bases not matched to a gene: 4. This CDR3 spans 14 amino acids. The CDR3 loop is CASSFGLAGYEQYF. The CDR3 bases are TGTGCCAGCAGTTTCGGACTAGCGGGCTACGAGCAGTACTTC.

This clonotype has only one observation. The gene calls are TRBV4-1 and TRBJ2-1; 8 bases match TRBD2. Germline lookup yields CDR1 MGHRA and CDR2 YSYEKL. Trimming took 5 bases from V and 15 from J; bases not matched to a gene: 6. This CDR3 comprises 11 residues. As DNA, the CDR3 is TGCGCCAGCAGCACACCGGGGGGGAGGTTCTTC. Translating it yields CASSTPGGRFF.

The chain links TRBV5-1 to TRBJ2-1; weak D call: TRBD1 (6 bases). CDR3 length: 13 amino acids. Germline V gives CDR1 SGHRS, CDR2 YFSETQ. V lost 4 bases to trimming and J lost 6 bases, with 11 bases between them. The CDR3 is CASSGDNTNEQFF. Written as DNA, the CDR3 is TGCGCCAGCAGCGGGGACAATACCAATGAGCAGTTCTTC.

The chain joins TRBV7-2 to TRBJ2-7, with D possibly matching TRBD2 (6 bases). Between the trimmed V and J ends, which lost 4 bases and 3 bases, there was a span of 16 bases. CDR1 and CDR2 from the germline V gene are SGHTA and FQGNSA. This CDR3 contains 15 residues. The CDR3 coding sequence is TGTGCCAGCAGCTGGGAGCGGAGGGTGATCTACGAGCAGTACTTC. Its translation: CASSWERRVIYEQYF.

This clonotype was found a few times. The rearrangement joins TRBV28 to TRBJ2-7, with D perhaps given as TRBD1 or TRBD2 (7 bases each). The DNA matches TRBJ2-4 better at its end, which makes the J call doubtful. CDR3 length: 13 residues. Germline lookup yields CDR1 MDHEN and CDR2 SYDVKM. CDR3 coding DNA: TGTGCCAGCAATATGCAGGGGGGGAACATTCAGTACTTC. Translation gives CASNMQGGNIQYF.

This clonotype was seen more than once but under ten times. V gene TRBV12-3 or TRBV12-4 combines with J gene TRBJ1-2; D gene unclear. V was shortened by 6 bases and J by 8 bases, with 7 bases between the two germline ends. This CDR3 region has 10 residues. CDR3 sequence: CASSSDGYTF. In nucleotides, the CDR3 is TGTGCCAGCAGCTCCGACGGCTACACCTTC.

J is TRBJ1-2 and V is TRBV27; 11 bases fit TRBD1. Per germline, CDR1 MNHEY and CDR2 SMNVEV (reference sequence). The CDR3 is made up of 15 amino acids. Trimming at V came to 0 bases and at J to 7 bases, leaving 4 bases not matched to a gene. The CDR3 nucleotides read TGTGCCAGCAGTTTATCCGGACAGGGGGCGCTTGGCTACACCTTC. This codes for CASSLSGQGALGYTF.

V and J are TRBV5-6 and TRBJ2-3; weak D call: TRBD2 (5 bases). The V gene's germline CDR1 is SGHDT and CDR2 YYEEEE. Trimming took 2 bases from V and 2 from J, leaving 6 bases between them. This CDR3 spans 13 amino acids. The CDR3 nucleotides read TGTGCCAGCAGCTTTGACTACACAGATACGCAGTATTTT. Amino acids: CASSFDYTDTQYF.

The chain uses TRBV28 and TRBJ2-7; D may correspond to TRBD1 or TRBD2 (6 bases each). This CDR3 contains 17 residues. Germline V gene sequence: CDR1 MDHEN, CDR2 SYDVKM. Deletions cut 6 bases from V and 6 bases from J, with 27 bases between. The CDR3 here is CASREYVWGAQNGEQYF. The CDR3, as DNA: TGTGCCAGCAGAGAATATGTGTGGGGGGCGCAGAACGGCGAGCAGTACTTC. Full variable domain (remainder filled in from reference TRBV28 and TRBJ2-7): DVKVTQSSRYLVKRTGEKVFLECVQDMDHENMFWYRQDPGLGLRLIYFSYDVKMKEKGDIPEGYSVSREKKERFSLILESASTNQTSMYLCASREYVWGAQNGEQYFGPGTRLTVT.

V usage is TRBV25-1 and J usage is TRBJ1-2; a possible D gene is TRBD1 (6 bases). The length of the CDR3 is 12 residues. Germline values: CDR1 MGHDK, CDR2 SYGVNS. V was clipped by 6 bases and J by 4 bases, with 9 bases between them. CDR3 DNA sequence: TGTGCCAGCAGGTTACAGGGCTATGGCTACACCTTC. Translating gives CASRLQGYGYTF.

This chain uses TRBV7-3 with TRBJ2-3, with 9 bases identical to TRBD2. Germline assignment: CDR1 SGHTA and CDR2 FQGTGA. The CDR3 contains 16 residues. The junction had 7 bases not matched to a gene; V was cut back by 5 bases and J by 1 base. CDR3 loop: CASSPLAGVGTDTQYF. The DNA for the CDR3 is TGTGCCAGCAGCCCATTAGCGGGAGTAGGCACAGATACGCAGTATTTT.

This chain joins TRBV7-3 and TRBJ1-2; D gene ambiguous. V lost 1 base to trimming and J lost 1 base, with 16 bases between them. CDR1 and CDR2 from the germline V gene are SGHTA and FQGTGA. The CDR3 has 17 amino acids. The DNA for the CDR3 is TGTGCCAGCAGCTTAAGGCCGGGAGGACCTCTTAACTATGGCTACACCTTC. It yields the protein CASSLRPGGPLNYGYTF.

This clonotype came up once. V usage is TRBV28 and J usage is TRBJ2-5, with D uncertain. Matching the DNA end better, TRBJ2-7 makes the J call doubtful. The CDR3 loop spans 16 amino acids. Germline V CDR1 and CDR2: MDHEN, SYDVKM. The CDR3 protein is CASSLSPGKTTYEQYF. In DNA form, the CDR3 reads TGTGCCAGCAGTTTGTCCCCGGGCAAAACCACCTACGAGCAGTACTTC.

This chain connects TRBV20-1 to TRBJ1-4; no clear D. V was cut by 3 bases and J by 4 bases, with 3 bases left in between. Germline CDR1 reads DFQATT; CDR2 reads SNEGSKA (reference sequence). The CDR3 runs 11 residues. The CDR3 protein is CSARGNEKLFF. In nucleotides, the CDR3 is TGCAGTGCTAGGGGTAATGAAAAACTGTTTTTT.

This chain joins TRBV5-1 and TRBJ1-6; D gene uncertain. The germline V and J ends were trimmed by 1 base and 7 bases, with 15 bases remaining between them. CDR3 size: 16 residues. Looked up from germline, CDR1 is SGHRS and CDR2 is YFSETQ. For the CDR3, the DNA is TGCGCCAGCAGCTTGTCCCCCGGAGCGAACAATTCACCCCTCCACTTT. It specifies CASSLSPGANNSPLHF.

The chain joins TRBV7-9 to TRBJ2-4; 9 bases fit TRBD2. Germline CDR1 SEHNR, CDR2 FQNEAQ (reference sequence). Trimming cost V 2 bases and J 0 bases; bases outside gene matches: 5. This CDR3 is built from 17 residues. CDR3 sequence reads: CASSLYRLAEAKNIQYF. In DNA, the CDR3 is TGTGCCAGCAGCTTATACCGACTAGCGGAAGCCAAAAACATTCAGTACTTC.

The V gene is TRBV5-1, the J gene TRBJ1-4; TRBD1 matches 8 bases. The CDR3 contains 14 residues. V was pared by 4 bases and J by 8 bases, with 7 bases of the junction left unmatched. From germline, CDR1 is SGHRS and CDR2 YFSETQ. The CDR3 here is CASSPGQALEKLFF. In DNA, the CDR3 is TGCGCCAGCAGCCCGGGACAGGCTTTAGAAAAACTGTTTTTT.

This clonotype was recorded at least ten times. The chain couples TRBV29-1 to TRBJ2-1; 8 positions match TRBD1. CDR1 is SQVTM, CDR2 ANQGSEA, per germline. J lost 7 bases, V lost 6 bases, and 5 bases had no gene match. The CDR3 is 12 amino acids. The CDR3 loop reads CSVWTGRNEQFF. As DNA, the CDR3 is TGCAGCGTCTGGACAGGGAGGAATGAGCAGTTCTTC.

This clonotype has only a few counts. V usage is TRBV20-1 and J usage is TRBJ2-1; D might be TRBD1 (5 bases). CDR3 length equals 12 residues. Between the trimmed V and J ends, which lost 8 bases and 6 bases, there was a span of 14 bases. Germline CDR1 DFQATT, CDR2 SNEGSKA (reference sequence). CDR3 sequence: CSQGRALNEQFF. CDR3 DNA: TGCAGTCAAGGCAGGGCCCTCAATGAGCAGTTCTTC.

The chain has TRBV6-6 and TRBJ2-3; TRBD1 might be the D (6 bases). In germline, CDR1 is MNHNY, CDR2 SVGAGI (reference sequence). Trimming removed 0 bases from V and 5 bases from J, with 15 bases in between. The CDR3 is 16 amino acids. In DNA, the CDR3 is TGTGCCAGCAGTTACTCGAGAGGGTCAGGGGAAGATACGCAGTATTTT. Protein: CASSYSRGSGEDTQYF.

The table lists this clonotype with a few counts. The chain is built from TRBV6-5 and TRBJ1-1; D might be TRBD1 (6 bases). V dropped 2 bases and J dropped 1 base, with 14 bases sitting between them. CDR3 size: 16 residues. From germline, CDR1 is MNHEY and CDR2 SVGAGI. The CDR3 loop reads CASSYGRGRTNTEAFF. CDR3 in DNA: TGTGCCAGCAGTTACGGTCGGGGGCGCACGAACACTGAAGCTTTCTTT.

This clonotype occurred a few times. V gene TRBV12-3 or TRBV12-4 combines with J gene TRBJ2-1; TRBD2 matches at 12 bases. After removal of 6 bases from V and 15 bases from J, the junction contained 15 bases not matched to a gene. This CDR3 has 15 amino acids. As DNA, the CDR3 is TGTGCCAGCAGCCCCGGGGGGATGTCTAGCGGGAGGGTGTTCTTC. This translates into CASSPGGMSSGRVFF.

This clonotype was recorded a few times. V and J are TRBV18 and TRBJ2-3, with 8 positions matching TRBD1. With V trimmed by 2 bases and J by 8 bases, 6 bases remained unmatched. From germline, CDR1 is KGHSH and CDR2 LQKENI. This CDR3 region has 14 residues. Here the CDR3 reads CASSPGQGDGTQYF. Written as DNA, the CDR3 is TGTGCCAGCTCACCAGGACAGGGAGACGGTACGCAGTATTTT.